This T cell receptor (beta chain) was captured by sequencing in a study of vaccination and CD4 T cells after COVID-19. Described treatment: approximately nine-day PBMC culture with coronavirus spike peptide pools or control peptides (ViraFEST assay). Gathering of the CD4+ T cells, from the unexposed donor, took place before the COVID-19 pandemic (2011-2018). After being plated at roughly 2.2 million per well, PBMCs were cultured with approximately 9.9 IU/ml IL-2 and about 10 ug/ml peptide pools. SARS-CoV-2 S/N and four cold-coronavirus spikes were used to probe unexposed-donor CD4+ T cells, cells permitting. Cultured CD4+ T cell DNA underwent sequencing with the Oncomine TCR Beta short-read assay. Cultures of CD4+ T cells served as the source for extracting genomic DNA. TCRdb ran MiXCR on the PCR reads and lists one entry per CDR3 protein. The data contain about 10,000 distinct CDR3 sequences, roughly a third of them singletons.

V lost 3 bases, J lost 5 bases, and 15 bases lay in between. Looked up from germline, CDR1 is GTSNPN and CDR2 is SVGIG (reference sequence). This CDR3 spans 14 amino acids. With regard to this clonotype: Its target is unknown.

General study findings and limits: 304 of 307 vaccine-specific clones from convalescent patients were spike mono-reactive.

Sequencing was carried out using CD4+ T cells from blood, cultured in vitro. The sequence came from a human donor in good health. This rearrangement joins TRBV30 to TRBJ2-3, with no clear D. In DNA form, the CDR3 reads TGTGCCTGGAGCGTACTGGCTCCGGGAGATACGCAGTATTTT. It is translated as CAWSVLAPGDTQYF.